This T cell receptor (beta chain) was sequenced during a study of neurological immune-mediated disorders (dated by TCRdb to the late 2010s). General notes on the study: Peripheral blood TCR-beta repertoires from patients with HTLV-I-associated myelopathy (HAM/TSP), patients with multiple sclerosis, and healthy controls were compared in the study using UMI-based sequencing. The 106 TCR-beta libraries covered PBMC samples along with longitudinal samples, technical triplicates, and paired sorted CD4+ and CD8+ T-cell subsets. Of the roughly 68 subjects in the cohort, about 14 were HAM/TSP patients, approximately 34 were multiple sclerosis patients, and about 20 were healthy controls.

Paper-wide results and their limitations: No identical CDR3 amino acid sequences were found to be shared among expanded clones across subjects, suggesting that TCR-beta repertoires were private in all groups. TCR clonal expansion was greatest in HAM/TSP patients and smallest in MS patients, who ranked below even healthy controls.

Looking up the germline V gene yields CDR1 ENHRY and CDR2 SYGVKD. Its CDR3 holds 13 amino acids, cysteine through phenylalanine. Only CDR3 DNA remains: 39 bases, in frame from the first base. V drops 9 bases and J drops 8 bases, leaving 19 bases in between. cDNA was synthesized by template-switch 5'RACE using a primer with a 10-nucleotide random unique molecular identifier that tagged each TCR transcript. Each sequencing run produced over 190 million TCR-beta sequences covering 15-18 subjects. The RNeasy kit was used to extract total RNA. TCR-beta VDJ regions were amplified with primers for the TCR constant region and the 5'RACE anchor, using the KAPA Real-time Library Amplification kit. Sample indexes and Illumina adaptors were added in a first PCR, after which library yield was increased in a second PCR. After Ampure bead purification, the roughly 650 bp TCR product was size-selected on a 2% E-gel SizeSelection system. Before pooling, libraries had their quality checked on a Bioanalyzer, their concentration measured with Qubit, and their quantity determined with the Kapa Library Quantification kit. An Illumina HiSeq 2500 was used to sequence the libraries paired-end at 2 x 150 bp. To increase sequence diversity, about 25-31% phiX was spiked into each library pool. Turning to the authors' computational methods: The quality-filtered reads were processed with the UMI-based MiGEC pipeline, whose error correction step removed more than 75% of the raw TCR sequences. VDJ genes were aligned to IMGT germline references, and clonotypes were defined by unique CDR3 amino acid sequence plus V-J genes. Clonal expansion, Shannon diversity and CDR3 relatedness (CalcPairwiseDistances, ClusterSamples) were evaluated with VDJtools, and phylogenetic trees were built with CLCbio workbench. Using coefficient-of-variation modelling across technical triplicates, the study counted a clone as expanded if it had at least 8 unique UMIs. TCRdb trimmed public reads at Q25 via fastp, called clones via MiXCR and kept in-frame beta chains. Each entry is one CDR3 protein sequence, shown with its most common DNA and genes. TCRdb, not the authors, supplied the V and J calls. Across this sample there are tens of thousands of distinct CDR3 sequences, with around 10% seen only once. The top ten hold under 5% of the sample.

This clonotype was counted many times. Its binding antigen is unknown. Base qualities are not provided; no much larger clone lies one nucleotide away. For the sorted-subset TCR libraries, the starting material was about 930,000 sorted CD4+ or CD8+ T cells. Peripheral blood was subjected to Ficoll-Hypaque density gradient centrifugation to isolate PBMCs, which were then cryopreserved in liquid nitrogen. The study also sequenced paired sorted CD4+ and CD8+ subsets from healthy controls, HAM/TSP patients and MS patients. Rearrangement joined TRBV10-3 to TRBJ1-2; TRBD1 is perhaps the D gene, given 5 matching bases. The sample was CD4+ T cells from blood. The sequence derives from a woman in her twenties or thirties with HTLV-1-associated myelopathy (HAM/TSP). Here the CDR3 is given as CAITGTDFMGYTF. The DNA reads as follows: TGTGCCATTACCGGGACGGATTTTATGGGCTACACCTTC.